This TCR beta chain was profiled in a study of cytomegalovirus exposure and HLA in healthy donors. Study-wide context: Early release data held 85 million or so unique TCRs from HLA-typed donors.

CDR1 and CDR2 from the germline V gene are LNHDA and SQIVND (reference sequence). The CDR3 runs to 11 residues. V was shortened by 8 bases and J by 8 bases, with 12 bases between the two germline ends. Notes on the study in general: Later analysis identified a missense DCLRE1C variant that was linked to TCR beta V- and J-gene trimming. Published work reported that the classifier diagnosed cytomegalovirus status with high specificity and sensitivity.

On this clone itself: Its antigen remains unidentified.

The primer mix had 60 Vbeta and 13 Jbeta primers. The assay was immunoSEQ multiplex PCR, and TCRdb's table has in-frame clones only and misses some. The data contain approximately 90,000 clones, 76% of them seen just once; the ten biggest clones take up 1.4%. This TCR was sampled from a male donor in good health and CMV-seronegative. The specimen was PBMCs. This chain uses TRBV19 with TRBJ1-2; no reliable D call. CDR3 sequence (DNA): TGTGCCAGTTCCGCCGGAGCCGGCTACACCTTC. Residues: CASSAGAGYTF.